This is a list of T cell receptor beta chains from one sample in a study of control samples from healthy donors and cancer patients. Here immunoSEQ multiplex PCR was the method, and the copy in TCRdb shows in-frame clones only, minus some. The table lists 150,000 to 200,000 clones, around 90% of them singletons. Sequencing input: blood. The receptors derive from a man between 18 and 35 years old in good health. CDR3s include the opening cysteine and the closing phenylalanine or tryptophan. Each record gives: J gene, V gene, clone size, D gene, CDR3 protein, CDR3 DNA. D genes are given only for firm matches. Where a row states a size, it is once, few, many or the class of an expanded clone; other rows omit it.

>TRBJ1-1|TRBV4-3|.|.
CASSQVQTGPLETEAFF
TGCGCCAGCAGCCAAGTACAGACCGGGCCTCTGGAGACTGAAGCTTTCTTT
>TRBJ1-3|TRBV19|.|.
CASRKDHFYNSGNTIYF
TGTGCCAGTAGGAAGGACCACTTTTACAACTCTGGAAACACCATATATTTT
>TRBJ2-1|TRBV5-1|.|TRBD2
CASSLGPGGGAYEQFF
TGCGCCAGCAGCTTGGGGCCGGGCGGGGGGGCCTATGAGCAGTTCTTC
>TRBJ1-5|TRBV2|.|.
CASSEFGKNQPQHF
TGTGCCAGCAGTGAGTTCGGCAAGAATCAGCCCCAGCATTTT
>TRBJ2-3|TRBV14|.|TRBD2
CASSPIAGGSDTQYF
TGTGCCAGCAGCCCAATAGCGGGGGGGTCAGATACGCAGTATTTT
>TRBJ1-1|TRBV27|.|TRBD1
CASSWDRGGGNTEAFF
TGTGCCAGCAGTTGGGACAGGGGTGGAGGGAACACTGAAGCTTTCTTT
>TRBJ1-2|TRBV25-1|.|TRBD1
CASSESRGPGYGYTF
TGTGCCAGCAGTGAGTCGAGGGGGCCGGGCTATGGCTACACCTTC
>TRBJ1-6|TRBV9|.|.
CASSANQRNSPLHF
TGTGCCAGCAGCGCCAATCAACGGAATTCACCCCTCCACTTT
>TRBJ1-5|TRBV9|once|.
CASSVGGRGNQPQHF
TGTGCCAGCAGCGTAGGGGGCAGGGGTAATCAGCCCCAGCATTTT
>TRBJ1-3|TRBV10-1|.|.
CASSIPPRGPGNTIYF
TGCGCCAGCAGCATACCGCCCAGGGGCCCTGGAAACACCATATATTTT
>TRBJ2-1|TRBV10-1|.|TRBD2
CASSETSGGLNEQFF
TGCGCCAGCAGTGAGACAAGCGGGGGTTTGAATGAGCAGTTCTTC
>TRBJ2-3|TRBV7-2|.|TRBD2
CASSSGLAGVNTQYF
TGTGCCAGCAGCTCCGGACTAGCGGGGGTGAATACGCAGTATTTT
>TRBJ2-4|TRBV2|.|TRBD2
CASSEAMTSGGALAKNIQYF
TGTGCCAGCAGTGAAGCCATGACTAGCGGGGGGGCCCTAGCCAAAAACATTCAGTACTTC
>TRBJ2-3|TRBV13|.|TRBD2
CASSSTYVSGGRVTDTQYF
TGTGCCAGCAGCTCGACTTATGTTAGCGGGGGGAGGGTCACAGATACGCAGTATTTT
>TRBJ2-5|TRBV5-5|.|TRBD2
CASSSVLSGREAQETQYF
TGTGCCAGCAGCTCCGTACTCTCAGGGAGGGAGGCCCAAGAGACCCAGTACTTC
>TRBJ1-6|TRBV28|.|.
CASSLTPSSYNSPLHF
TGTGCCAGCAGCCTAACCCCGAGCTCCTATAATTCACCCCTCCACTTT
>TRBJ1-3|TRBV6-5|once|.
CASRDPRNSGNTIYF
TGTGCCAGCAGGGACCCCCGGAACTCTGGAAACACCATATATTTT
>TRBJ1-4|TRBV5-8|.|TRBD1
CASSLALGQEERTNEKLFF
TGTGCCAGCAGCTTGGCCCTAGGACAGGAAGAGCGGACTAATGAAAAACTGTTTTTT
>TRBJ2-1|TRBV6-2/TRBV6-3|.|.
CASSSSSYNEQFF
TGTGCCAGCAGTTCGAGCTCCTACAATGAGCAGTTCTTC
>TRBJ2-2|TRBV18|many|.
CASSSEGRNTGELFF
TGTGCCAGCTCCTCGGAGGGCCGGAACACCGGGGAGCTGTTTTTT
>TRBJ2-3|TRBV7-9|.|.
CASRVGADTQYF
TGTGCCAGCCGGGTCGGGGCAGATACGCAGTATTTT
>TRBJ2-7|TRBV6-6|.|.
CASGSRGGPPYEQYF
TGTGCCAGCGGATCTCGCGGGGGCCCCCCCTACGAGCAGTACTTC
>TRBJ2-3|TRBV7-3|.|.
CASSRGRHTDTQYF
TGTGCCAGCAGCCGGGGGAGACACACAGATACGCAGTATTTT
>TRBJ1-5|TRBV6-6|.|.
CASSYREGQPQHF
TGTGCCAGCAGTTACAGGGAGGGTCAGCCCCAGCATTTT
>TRBJ2-3|TRBV6-5|few|.
CASIRQLEPDTQYF
TGTGCCAGCATCAGACAGCTAGAGCCAGATACGCAGTATTTT
>TRBJ1-1|TRBV7-9|.|.
CASSSRTRHTEAFF
TGTGCCAGCAGCTCGCGGACTCGGCACACTGAAGCTTTCTTT
>TRBJ2-2|TRBV19|.|TRBD2
CASAHRWRGGLNTGELFF
TGTGCCAGTGCCCACCGGTGGCGGGGGGGACTGAACACCGGGGAGCTGTTTTTT
>TRBJ1-3|TRBV3-1/TRBV3-2|.|.
CASSPLYTVSGNTIYF
TGTGCCAGCAGCCCCCTTTATACGGTCTCTGGAAACACCATATATTTT
>TRBJ1-1|TRBV27|.|.
CASSLMPPGTEAFF
TGTGCCAGCAGTTTAATGCCTCCGGGGACTGAAGCTTTCTTT
>TRBJ1-1|TRBV11-2|.|.
CASSDGGRTEAFF
TGTGCCAGCAGCGATGGGGGTCGCACTGAAGCTTTCTTT
>TRBJ2-6|TRBV30|once|.
CAWSRTSGANVLTF
TGTGCCTGGAGTAGGACCTCTGGGGCCAACGTCCTGACTTTC